This T cell receptor (beta chain) was identified in a study of beta chain features in type 1 diabetes. Study results and limitations: Type 1 diabetes patients showed a moderate but significant shortening of TCRB CDR3s in all four CD4+ subsets. Across patients, naive, central memory and Treg TCRB repertoires exhibited apparently greater similarity than was observed across healthy donors.

Of the isolated RNA, all was reverse transcribed, and so the sequenced material was expressed TCRB transcripts. Using immunoSEQ multiplex PCR, the repertoire was profiled, and TCRdb retains in-frame clones only, with some absent. The table includes about 390,000 clones, over 9% detected once. There are a few counts of this clone. Its antigen is currently unknown. The CDR3 covers 13 residues. Germline V lookup: CDR1 KGHSH, CDR2 LQKENI. V was trimmed by 3 bases and J by 8 bases, leaving 13 bases between them. Based on CD45RO/CCR7/CD25/CD127/CD95/CD27, CD4+ regulatory, stem cell-like memory, naive and central memory cells were sorted.

The gene calls are TRBV18 and TRBJ1-2; perhaps TRBD1 as D (5 bases). What was sequenced was central memory CD4+ T cells from blood. The receptor was isolated from a man aged 25-40 years with type 1 diabetes. The CDR3 is CASSPEEGEGYTF. CDR3 sequence (DNA): TGTGCCAGCTCACCCGAGGAAGGGGAGGGCTACACCTTC.